Sequencing of this T cell receptor (beta chain) was carried out in a study of T-cell reconstitution after alpha-beta-depleted transplantation in children. This clonotype has a count of ten or more. Library preparation (for TCRbeta) was performed with unique molecular identifiers. TCRdb reprocessed the PCR reads via MiXCR and lists one record per CDR3 protein. The sample shows 350,000 to 450,000 distinct CDR3 sequences, approximately 20% of them seen only once. CDR3 length equals 17 residues. Germline loops: CDR1 LNHNV, CDR2 YYDKDF (reference sequence). The V gene lost 2 bases and the J gene lost 1 base, with 12 bases spanning the gap.

The specimen was PBMCs from the stem cell graft donor, collected from the stem cell graft. The receptor's source is a human donor who donated a stem cell graft to a child with acute myeloid leukemia. V usage is TRBV15 and J usage is TRBJ2-6, with D tentatively TRBD1 or TRBD2 (5 bases each). The CDR3 bases are TGTGCCACCAGCAGAAATACTGAGGGGTCTGGGGCCAACGTCCTGACTTTC. It yields the protein CATSRNTEGSGANVLTF.